The present entry profiles one TCR beta chain with its context. This clonotype occurred many times. Its antigen is still unknown. The record has no base qualities; no much larger clone is one base away. This was a case-control study nested in a cohort of healthcare workers in London, UK, who had nasopharyngeal swab PCR tests and blood samples taken every week. Healthcare workers were recruited during the week of the UK lockdown, between 23 and 31 March 2020, and followed weekly for up to 16 weeks. The sample is drawn from a study of early T cells in non-severe SARS-CoV-2 infection (dated by TCRdb to the early 2020s). Concerning the study at large: Bulk RNA from unsorted whole blood was used for TCR sequencing, so alpha and beta chains could not be paired.

The germline V gene (reference sequence) provides CDR1 MNHNY and CDR2 SVGAGI. At the junction V is shortened by 2 bases and J by 6 bases, with 14 bases in between. Counted from cysteine to phenylalanine, this CDR3 has 14 amino acids. Only the CDR3 DNA is retained, 42 bases long and in frame from the first base. Results the study describes overall, beyond this receptor: VDJdb matching was skewed toward anti-spike CD8 responses and likely underestimated virus-specific expansions, missing private and CD4 specificities.

The method was 5' RACE. The instrument given in TCRdb is NextSeq 500. To correct for sequencing error and PCR bias, the TCR library protocol tagged individual cDNA molecules with unique molecular identifiers. Sequencing covered both TCR alpha and beta chains, and within each sample the abundances of alpha and beta sequences were tightly co-correlated. On the study's bioinformatics: V gene, J gene and CDR3 annotation of TCR sequences was performed with Decombinator V4. Expanded TCRs were defined as changing significantly between any two time points under a Poisson model with p below 0.0001. Abundances of TCRs were expressed as counts per million after normalisation to the total number of TCRs sequenced in each sample. MAIT TCRs were defined by TRAV1-2 paired with TRAJ12, TRAJ20 or TRAJ33, and iNKT TCRs by TRAV10 paired with TRAJ18. VDJdb, accessed on 1 November 2021, was searched for TCRs annotated for CMV, EBV and SARS-CoV-2, and TCRs annotated for more than one antigen were excluded. TCRdb cleaned the public reads at Q25 with fastp, built clones with MiXCR and kept in-frame beta chains. Under each unique CDR3 protein, matching rows form one entry showing the most common genes and DNA. The V and J calls here are based on TCRdb, not the publication. The sample table records under 85,000 distinct CDR3 sequences; 11% to 15% of these occur just once. 10% to 11% of the sample is taken by the ten largest.

This TCR came from an adult who was a healthcare worker with PCR-confirmed SARS-CoV-2 infection or an uninfected control (not recorded which). The sample was whole blood. The chain couples TRBV6-6 to TRBJ2-7; no D gene can be assigned with confidence. The CDR3 is CASSYRIQVLEQYF. Read as DNA, the sequence is TGTGCCAGCAGTTACAGGATCCAGGTCCTCGAGCAGTACTTC.